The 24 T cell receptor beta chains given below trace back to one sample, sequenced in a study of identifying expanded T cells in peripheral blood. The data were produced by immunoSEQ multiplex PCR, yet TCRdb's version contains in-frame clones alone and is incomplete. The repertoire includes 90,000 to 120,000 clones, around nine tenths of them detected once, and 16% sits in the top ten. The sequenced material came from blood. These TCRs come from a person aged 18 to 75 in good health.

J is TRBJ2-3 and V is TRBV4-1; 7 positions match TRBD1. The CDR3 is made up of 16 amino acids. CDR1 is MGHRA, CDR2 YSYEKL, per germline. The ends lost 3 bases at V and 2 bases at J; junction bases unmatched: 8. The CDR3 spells CASSQELTGATDTQYF. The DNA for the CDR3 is TGCGCCAGCAGCCAGGAGTTAACAGGGGCCACAGATACGCAGTATTTT.

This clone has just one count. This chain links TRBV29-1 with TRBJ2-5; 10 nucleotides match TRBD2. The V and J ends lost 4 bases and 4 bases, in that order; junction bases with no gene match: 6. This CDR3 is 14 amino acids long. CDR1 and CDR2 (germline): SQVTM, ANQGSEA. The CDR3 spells CSVGVAGGLETQYF. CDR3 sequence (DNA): TGCAGCGTTGGAGTAGCGGGGGGATTAGAGACCCAGTACTTC.

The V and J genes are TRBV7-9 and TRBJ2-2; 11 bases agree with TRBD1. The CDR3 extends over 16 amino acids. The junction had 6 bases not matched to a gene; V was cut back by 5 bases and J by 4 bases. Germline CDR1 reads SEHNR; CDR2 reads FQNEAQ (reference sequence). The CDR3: CASSEVGTGGTGELFF. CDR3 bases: TGTGCCAGCAGCGAAGTGGGGACAGGGGGCACCGGGGAGCTGTTTTTT.

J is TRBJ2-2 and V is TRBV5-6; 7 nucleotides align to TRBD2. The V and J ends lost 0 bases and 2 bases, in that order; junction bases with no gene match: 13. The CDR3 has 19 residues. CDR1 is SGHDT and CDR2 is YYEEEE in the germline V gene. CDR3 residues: CASSLDSFGTGGNTGELFF. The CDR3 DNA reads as TGTGCCAGCAGCTTGGACTCTTTCGGGACGGGGGGAAACACCGGGGAGCTGTTTTTT.

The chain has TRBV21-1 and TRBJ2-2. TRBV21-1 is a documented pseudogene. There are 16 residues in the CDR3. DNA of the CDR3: TGTGCCAGCAGCAAAGTAAAAGGCCTTAACACCGGGGAGCTGTTTTTT. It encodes CASSKVKGLNTGELFF.

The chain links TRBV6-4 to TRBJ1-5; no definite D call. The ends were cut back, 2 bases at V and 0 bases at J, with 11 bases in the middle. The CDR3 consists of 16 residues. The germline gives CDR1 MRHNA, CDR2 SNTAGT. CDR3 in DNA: TGTGCCAGCAGTGACCTCCGGGTTTTTAGCAATCAGCCCCAGCATTTT. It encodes CASSDLRVFSNQPQHF.

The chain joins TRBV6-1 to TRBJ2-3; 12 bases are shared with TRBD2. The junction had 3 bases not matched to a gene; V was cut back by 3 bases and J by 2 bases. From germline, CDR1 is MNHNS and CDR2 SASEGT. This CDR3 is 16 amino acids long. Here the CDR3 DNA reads TGTGCCAGCAGTGACTGGACTAGCGGGGTCACAGATACGCAGTATTTT. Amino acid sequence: CASSDWTSGVTDTQYF.

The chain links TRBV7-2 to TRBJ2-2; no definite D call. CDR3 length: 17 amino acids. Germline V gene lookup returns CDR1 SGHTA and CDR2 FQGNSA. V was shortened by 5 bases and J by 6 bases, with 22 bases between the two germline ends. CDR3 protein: CASSPDPLRAGSGELFF. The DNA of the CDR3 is TGTGCCAGCAGCCCTGACCCACTCCGGGCAGGTTCCGGGGAGCTGTTTTTT.

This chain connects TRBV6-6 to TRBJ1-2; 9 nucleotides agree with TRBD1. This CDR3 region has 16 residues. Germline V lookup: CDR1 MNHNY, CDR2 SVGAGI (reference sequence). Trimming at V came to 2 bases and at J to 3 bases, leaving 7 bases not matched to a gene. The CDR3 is CASSYLRQGGDYGYTF. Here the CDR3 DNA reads TGTGCCAGCAGTTACCTGAGACAGGGGGGAGACTATGGCTACACCTTC.

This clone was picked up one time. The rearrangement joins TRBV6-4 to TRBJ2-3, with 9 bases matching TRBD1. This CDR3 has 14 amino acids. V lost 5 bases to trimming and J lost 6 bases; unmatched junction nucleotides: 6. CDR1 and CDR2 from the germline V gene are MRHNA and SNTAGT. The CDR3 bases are TGTGCCAGCAGTAGAAAAGGGACAGGGGATACGCAGTATTTT. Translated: CASSRKGTGDTQYF.

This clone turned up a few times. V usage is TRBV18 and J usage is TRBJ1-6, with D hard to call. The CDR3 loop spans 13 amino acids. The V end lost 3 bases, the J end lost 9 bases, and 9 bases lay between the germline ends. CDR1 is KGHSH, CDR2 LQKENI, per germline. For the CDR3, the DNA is TGTGCCAGCTCACCTACCAAAACTTCACCCCTCCACTTT. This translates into CASSPTKTSPLHF.

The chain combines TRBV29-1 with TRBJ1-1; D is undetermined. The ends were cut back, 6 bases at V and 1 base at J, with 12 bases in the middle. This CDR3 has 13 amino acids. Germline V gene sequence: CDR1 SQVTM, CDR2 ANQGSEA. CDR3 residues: CSVEGPGNTEAFF. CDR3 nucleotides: TGCAGCGTCGAGGGTCCCGGGAACACTGAAGCTTTCTTT.

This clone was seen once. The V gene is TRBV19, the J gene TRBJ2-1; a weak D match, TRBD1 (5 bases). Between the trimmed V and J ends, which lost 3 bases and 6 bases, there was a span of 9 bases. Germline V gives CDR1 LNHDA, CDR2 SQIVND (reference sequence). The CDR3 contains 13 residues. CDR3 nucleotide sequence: TGTGCCAGTAGTATGGGGCCACTCAATGAGCAGTTCTTC. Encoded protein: CASSMGPLNEQFF.

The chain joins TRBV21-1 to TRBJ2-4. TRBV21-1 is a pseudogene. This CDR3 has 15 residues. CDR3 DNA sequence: TGTGCCAGCAGCAAGTGGGACCGAACCAAAAACATTCAGTACTTC. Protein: CASSKWDRTKNIQYF.

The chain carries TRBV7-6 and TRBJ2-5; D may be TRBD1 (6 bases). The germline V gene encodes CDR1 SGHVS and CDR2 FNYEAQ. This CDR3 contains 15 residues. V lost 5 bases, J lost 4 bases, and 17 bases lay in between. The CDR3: CASSLRQVGGETQYF. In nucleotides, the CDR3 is TGTGCCAGCAGCCTTAGACAGGTTGGGGGAGAGACCCAGTACTTC.

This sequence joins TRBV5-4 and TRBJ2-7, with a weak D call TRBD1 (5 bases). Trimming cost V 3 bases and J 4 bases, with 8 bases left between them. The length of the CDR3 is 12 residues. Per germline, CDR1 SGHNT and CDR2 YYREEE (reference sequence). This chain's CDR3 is CASSSQGYEQYF. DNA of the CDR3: TGTGCCAGCAGCTCTCAGGGTTACGAGCAGTACTTC.

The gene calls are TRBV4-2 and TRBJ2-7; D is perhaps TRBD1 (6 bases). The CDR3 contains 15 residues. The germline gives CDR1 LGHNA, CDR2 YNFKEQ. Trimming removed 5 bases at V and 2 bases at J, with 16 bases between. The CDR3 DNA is TGTGCCAGCAGCGCGTGGGGGACAACCGCCTACGAGCAGTACTTC. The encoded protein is CASSAWGTTAYEQYF.

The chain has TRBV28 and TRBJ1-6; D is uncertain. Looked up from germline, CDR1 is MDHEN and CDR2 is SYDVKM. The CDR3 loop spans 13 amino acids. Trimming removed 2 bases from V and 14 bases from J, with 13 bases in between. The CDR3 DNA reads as TGTGCCAGCAGTTTAGGAAAGCGGTCAGCCCTCCACTTT. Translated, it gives CASSLGKRSALHF.

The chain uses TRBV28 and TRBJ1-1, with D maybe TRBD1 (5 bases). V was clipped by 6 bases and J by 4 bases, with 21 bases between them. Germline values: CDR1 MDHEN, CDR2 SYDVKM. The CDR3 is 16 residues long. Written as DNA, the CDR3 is TGTGCCAGCAGCCCTGCTGGGGGGACGTCAGGCACTGAAGCTTTCTTT. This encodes CASSPAGGTSGTEAFF.

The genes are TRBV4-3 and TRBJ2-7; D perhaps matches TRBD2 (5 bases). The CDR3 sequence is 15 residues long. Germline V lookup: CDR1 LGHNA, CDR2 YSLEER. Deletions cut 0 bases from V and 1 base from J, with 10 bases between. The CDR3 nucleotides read TGCGCCAGCAGCCAAGACCGGACTCGGTCCTACGAGCAGTACTTC. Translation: CASSQDRTRSYEQYF.

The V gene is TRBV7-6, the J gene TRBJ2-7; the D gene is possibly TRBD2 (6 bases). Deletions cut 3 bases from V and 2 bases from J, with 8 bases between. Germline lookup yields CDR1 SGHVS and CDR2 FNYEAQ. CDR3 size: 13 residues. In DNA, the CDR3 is TGTGCCAGCAGCTTTACGGGGGCCTACGAGCAGTACTTC. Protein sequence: CASSFTGAYEQYF. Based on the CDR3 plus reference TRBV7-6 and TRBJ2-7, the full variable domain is GAGVSQSPRYKVTKRGQDVALRCDPISGHVSLYWYRQALGQGPEFLTYFNYEAQQDKSGLPNDRFSAERPEGSISTLTIQRTEQRDSAMYRCASSFTGAYEQYFGPGTRLTVT.

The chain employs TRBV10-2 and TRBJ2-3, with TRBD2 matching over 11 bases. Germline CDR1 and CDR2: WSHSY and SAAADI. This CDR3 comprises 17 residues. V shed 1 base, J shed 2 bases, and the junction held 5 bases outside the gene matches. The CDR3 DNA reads TGCGCCAGCAGTGAGTTCGTAGCGGGGGGGAACACAGATACGCAGTATTTT. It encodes CASSEFVAGGNTDTQYF.

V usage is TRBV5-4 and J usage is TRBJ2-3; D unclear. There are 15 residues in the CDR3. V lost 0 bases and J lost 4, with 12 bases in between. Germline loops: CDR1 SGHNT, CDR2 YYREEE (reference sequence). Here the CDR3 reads CASSLAVPAADTQYF. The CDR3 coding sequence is TGTGCCAGCAGCTTGGCCGTACCCGCAGCAGATACGCAGTATTTT.

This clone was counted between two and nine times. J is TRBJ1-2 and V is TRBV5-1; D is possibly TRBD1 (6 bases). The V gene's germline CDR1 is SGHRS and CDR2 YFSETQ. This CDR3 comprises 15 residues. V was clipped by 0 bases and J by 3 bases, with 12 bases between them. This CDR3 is CASSLGGRGDYGYTF. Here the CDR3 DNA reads TGCGCCAGCAGCTTGGGGGGGCGCGGGGACTATGGCTACACCTTC. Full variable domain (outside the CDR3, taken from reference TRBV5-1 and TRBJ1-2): KAGVTQTPRYLIKTRGQQVTLSCSPISGHRSVSWYQQTPGQGLQFLFEYFSETQRNKGNFPGRFSGRQFSNSRSEMNVSTLELGDSALYLCASSLGGRGDYGYTFGSGTRLTVV.